These 29 T cell receptor beta chains originate from one sample sequenced in a study of blood T cell repertoires in COVID-19. Libraries were prepared by immunoSEQ multiplex PCR; TCRdb keeps only in-frame clonotypes and omits some of them. The sample holds approximately 37,000 clones, 87% seen once. The sequencing input was peripheral blood. The origin of the receptors is a man older than 75 with active COVID-19.

This clone has just one count. This chain joins TRBV28 and TRBJ2-5, with 15 bases that match TRBD2. V lost 6 bases to trimming and J lost 5 bases; unmatched junction nucleotides: 10. The germline V gene has CDR1 MDHEN and CDR2 SYDVKM. This CDR3 contains 17 residues. The CDR3: CASSRRTSGRARETQYF. CDR3 DNA: TGTGCCAGCAGCCGGCGGACTAGCGGGAGGGCCAGGGAGACCCAGTACTTC.

The V gene is TRBV28, the J gene TRBJ2-7; D is uncertain. Trimming pared 3 bases from V and 7 bases from J, leaving 7 bases between. CDR1 is MDHEN and CDR2 is SYDVKM in the germline V gene. The CDR3 sequence is 11 residues long. The CDR3 DNA follows: TGTGCCAGCAGTTTTCCCGGGGAGCAGTACTTC. Residues: CASSFPGEQYF. The entire variable domain, with the rest obtained from reference TRBV28 and TRBJ2-7, is as follows: DVKVTQSSRYLVKRTGEKVFLECVQDMDHENMFWYRQDPGLGLRLIYFSYDVKMKEKGDIPEGYSVSREKKERFSLILESASTNQTSMYLCASSFPGEQYFGPGTRLTVT.

V gene TRBV9 combines with J gene TRBJ1-6; weak D call: TRBD1 (6 bases). CDR1 and CDR2 from the germline V gene are SGDLS and YYNGEE. V was cut by 0 bases and J by 9 bases, with 16 bases left in between. The CDR3 is 16 amino acids. The CDR3 region has the DNA TGTGCCAGCAGCGTAGGACAAGGGGGGGGTGCTTCACCCCTCCACTTT. It is translated as CASSVGQGGGASPLHF.

This chain connects TRBV6-5 to TRBJ2-1, with TRBD2 matching over 11 bases. V shed 3 bases and J 9 bases; nucleotides not matched to a gene: 7. The CDR3 is 15 amino acids. The germline CDR1 and CDR2 sequences are MNHEY and SVGAGI. DNA for the CDR3: TGTGCCAGCAGTTATACTAGCGGGAGCCTGAGTGAGCAGTTCTTC. This encodes CASSYTSGSLSEQFF.

This chain connects TRBV18 to TRBJ2-7; the match to TRBD2 covers 10 bases. The germline CDR1 and CDR2 sequences are KGHSH and LQKENI. The V and J ends lost 0 bases and 4 bases, in that order; junction bases with no gene match: 3. The length of the CDR3 is 15 residues. In nucleotides, the CDR3 is TGTGCCAGCTCACCACCCACTAGCGGGACTTACGAGCAGTACTTC. Its translation is CASSPPTSGTYEQYF.

This clone showed up just once. The V and J genes are TRBV9 and TRBJ2-7; TRBD2 agrees at 8 bases. Germline CDR1 is SGDLS and CDR2 is YYNGEE. There are 15 residues in the CDR3. J lost 6 bases, V lost 2 bases, and 10 bases had no gene match. The CDR3 region has the DNA TGTGCCAGCAGCGTCCAAGCGGGAGCCGTCTCCGAGCAGTACTTC. Translation: CASSVQAGAVSEQYF.

The chain couples TRBV6-5 to TRBJ2-2; 9 bases align to TRBD2. Germline-derived CDR1 and CDR2 are MNHEY and SVGAGI. The CDR3 runs 16 residues. V gave up 2 bases and J gave up 4 bases; unmatched junction bases: 5. The CDR3 region has the DNA TGTGCCAGCAGTTACACGACTAGCGGCCCCACCGGGGAGCTGTTTTTT. Residues: CASSYTTSGPTGELFF.

The V and J genes are TRBV15 and TRBJ2-3; maybe TRBD2 (5 bases). V lost 1 base, J lost 0 bases, and 11 bases lay in between. CDR3 size: 16 residues. The germline gives CDR1 LNHNV, CDR2 YYDKDF (reference sequence). The CDR3 reads CATSRALPGSTDTQYF. CDR3 sequence (DNA): TGTGCCACCAGCAGAGCCCTCCCGGGAAGCACAGATACGCAGTATTTT.

Judged by abundance, this clone is medium-sized (0.01 to 0.1%). V gene TRBV24-1 combines with J gene TRBJ2-2; the D gene is possibly TRBD2 (5 bases). Deletions cut 2 bases from V and 5 bases from J, with 14 bases between. The V gene's germline CDR1 is KGHDR and CDR2 SFDVKD. The CDR3 has 16 residues. CDR3 sequence reads: CATSDYQSTGTGELFF. CDR3 in DNA: TGTGCCACCAGTGATTACCAATCTACGGGGACCGGGGAGCTGTTTTTT.

The gene calls are TRBV2 and TRBJ2-1; 8 nucleotides agree with TRBD1. V shed 3 bases and J 2 bases; nucleotides not matched to a gene: 3. Germline values: CDR1 SNHLY, CDR2 FYNNEI. The CDR3 runs to 15 residues. The CDR3 DNA reads TGTGCCAGCAGTGAGGAACAGGGGGCCTACAATGAGCAGTTCTTC. Encoded protein: CASSEEQGAYNEQFF.

The CDR3 region is CASSPLGQGTDTQYF. The DNA of the CDR3 is TGTGCCAGCAGCCCCCTGGGACAGGGAACAGATACGCAGTATTTT. The rearrangement joins TRBV7-7 to TRBJ2-3; TRBD1 matches 9 bases. With 5 bases clipped from V and 3 bases from J, the junction kept 6 bases outside the gene matches. CDR3 length equals 15 residues. In germline, CDR1 is SSHAT, CDR2 FNYEAQ (reference sequence). Complete variable domain (other parts from reference TRBV7-7 and TRBJ2-3): GAGVSQSPRYKVTKRGQDVTLRCDPISSHATLYWYQQALGQGPEFLTYFNYEAQPDKSGLPSDRFSAERPEGSISTLTIQRTEQRDSAMYRCASSPLGQGTDTQYFGPGTRLTVL.

The chain recombines TRBV4-2 with TRBJ2-7, with D maybe TRBD2 (6 bases). This CDR3 is 16 amino acids long. The V and J ends lost 2 bases and 0 bases respectively, with 14 bases between them. CDR1 is LGHNA and CDR2 is YNFKEQ in the germline V gene. CDR3 nucleotide sequence: TGTGCCAGCAGCCAACGCGACCGGGACTCCTCCTACGAGCAGTACTTC. Its translation is CASSQRDRDSSYEQYF.

J is TRBJ1-3 and V is TRBV7-2; D perhaps matches TRBD1 (5 bases). V was trimmed by 6 bases and J by 1 base, leaving 10 bases between them. The CDR3 extends over 14 amino acids. CDR1 is SGHTA and CDR2 is FQGNSA in the germline V gene. In nucleotides, the CDR3 is TGTGCCAGCAGGCCGGGGGGTTCTGGAAACACCATATATTTT. Amino acid sequence: CASRPGGSGNTIYF.

The rearrangement joins TRBV6-5 to TRBJ2-3; D might be TRBD2 (5 bases). Germline CDR1 and CDR2: MNHEY and SVGAGI. The CDR3 has 15 amino acids. The V gene lost 5 bases and the J gene lost 0 bases, with 12 bases spanning the gap. CDR3 DNA: TGTGCCAGCAGTCCCTGGCGGACTAGCACAGATACGCAGTATTTT. This encodes CASSPWRTSTDTQYF.

The chain links TRBV7-8 to TRBJ2-1; D possibly corresponds to TRBD2 (7 bases). This CDR3 contains 15 residues. CDR1 is SGHVS, CDR2 FQNEAQ, per germline. Between the trimmed V and J ends, which lost 5 bases and 10 bases, there was a span of 21 bases. The CDR3 loop reads CASSRIGGAGVEQFF. The CDR3 DNA sequence: TGTGCCAGCAGCCGGATAGGGGGGGCGGGCGTCGAGCAGTTCTTC.

In this sample, this clone turned up once. The chain joins TRBV7-2 to TRBJ2-7; 7 bases line up with TRBD2. Germline assignment: CDR1 SGHTA and CDR2 FQGNSA. V was clipped by 4 bases and J by 6 bases; unmatched bases: 9. The CDR3 runs 14 residues. The CDR3 sequence is CASSSWGGGGEQYF. The CDR3 DNA reads as TGTGCCAGCAGCTCGTGGGGGGGTGGTGGCGAGCAGTACTTC.

The chain links TRBV29-1 to TRBJ2-7, with D uncertain. The germline CDR1 and CDR2 sequences are SQVTM and ANQGSEA. CDR3 size: 11 residues. Trimming left V 4 bases short and J 2 bases short, with 6 bases between. CDR3 loop: CSVGLTYEQYF. The CDR3, as DNA: TGCAGCGTTGGTTTAACCTACGAGCAGTACTTC.

The V and J genes are TRBV13 and TRBJ2-1; 8 positions match TRBD2. The V gene's germline CDR1 is PRHDT and CDR2 FYEKMQ (reference sequence). The V segment lost 5 bases and the J segment 7 bases; nucleotides outside the gene matches: 10. The CDR3 loop spans 15 amino acids. This CDR3 is CASSARGGAFNEQFF. DNA of the CDR3: TGTGCCAGCAGCGCCCGGGGGGGCGCGTTTAATGAGCAGTTCTTC.

This clone was observed a few times. The chain joins TRBV9 to TRBJ2-1; 9 positions agree with TRBD2. Germline CDR1 SGDLS, CDR2 YYNGEE. The CDR3 covers 15 residues. The V and J ends lost 4 bases and 4 bases, in that order; junction bases with no gene match: 6. Here the CDR3 DNA reads TGTGCCAGCAGCCGTAGCGGGAGCGGTTACAATGAGCAGTTCTTC. Its translation: CASSRSGSGYNEQFF.

CDR3 sequence: CASSLDLSGYNEQFF. CDR3 coding DNA: TGTGCCAGCAGCTTAGATTTGAGCGGCTACAATGAGCAGTTCTTC. V and J are TRBV11-2 and TRBJ2-1; D is possibly TRBD2 (5 bases). The V end was cut by 0 bases, the J end by 3 bases, with 9 bases between. There are 15 residues in the CDR3. Per the germline V gene, CDR1 is SGHAT and CDR2 is FQNNGV.

The genes are TRBV30 and TRBJ2-7; D not certain. V lost 0 bases to trimming and J lost 3 bases, with 6 bases between them. The CDR3 consists of 12 residues. Germline lookup yields CDR1 GTSNPN and CDR2 SVGIG (reference sequence). CDR3: CAWSVLNYEQYF. DNA for the CDR3: TGTGCCTGGAGTGTACTAAACTACGAGCAGTACTTC.

This clone is a singleton in its sample. V and J are TRBV19 and TRBJ2-7, with 9 positions matching TRBD2. The CDR3 loop spans 14 amino acids. J was trimmed by 3 bases and V by 4 bases; bases with no gene match: 4. CDR1 and CDR2 (germline): LNHDA, SQIVND (reference sequence). The CDR3 loop is CASSRLAGNYEQYF. CDR3 DNA sequence: TGTGCCAGTAGTAGGCTAGCGGGAAACTACGAGCAGTACTTC.

This chain connects TRBV9 to TRBJ2-3; 9 bases agree with TRBD2. In germline, CDR1 is SGDLS, CDR2 YYNGEE. V shed 0 bases and J 1 base; nucleotides not matched to a gene: 0. This CDR3 spans 15 amino acids. CDR3 in amino acids: CASSVGTSGTDTQYF. The CDR3 DNA reads TGTGCCAGCAGCGTAGGGACTAGCGGCACAGATACGCAGTATTTT.

This chain uses TRBV4-3 with TRBJ2-3, with 12 nucleotides matching TRBD2. The CDR3 totals 19 residues. Germline-derived CDR1 and CDR2 are LGHNA and YSLEER. Trimming at V came to 0 bases and at J to 3 bases, leaving 10 bases not matched to a gene. In DNA form, the CDR3 reads TGCGCCAGCAGCCAAGATGGGCTAGCGGGAGGGCCTAGTACAGATACGCAGTATTTT. Translating gives CASSQDGLAGGPSTDTQYF.

The chain recombines TRBV28 with TRBJ1-2; perhaps TRBD1 as D (5 bases). Trimming stripped 1 base from V and 4 bases from J, with 13 bases between. There are 15 residues in the CDR3. Germline V CDR1 and CDR2: MDHEN, SYDVKM. CDR3 nucleotide sequence: TGTGCCAGCAGTTTATCTGCCCAGGGCGGCTATGGCTACACCTTC. This sequence encodes CASSLSAQGGYGYTF.

The CDR3 is CASTSPGLGANVLTF. In DNA form, the CDR3 reads TGTGCCAGCACCTCGCCTGGACTTGGGGCCAACGTCCTGACTTTC. The V call is TRBV28, the J call TRBJ2-6; perhaps TRBD2 as D (5 bases). The CDR3 loop spans 15 amino acids. Germline V gene lookup returns CDR1 MDHEN and CDR2 SYDVKM. V lost 7 bases to trimming and J lost 3 bases, with 13 bases between them.

The J gene is TRBJ2-7, the V gene TRBV19; D might be TRBD2 (6 bases). The ends were cut back, 4 bases at V and 1 base at J, with 14 bases in the middle. This CDR3 spans 15 amino acids. CDR1 and CDR2 from the germline V gene are LNHDA and SQIVND (reference sequence). CDR3 sequence reads: CASSTVGRGSYEQYF. The DNA of the CDR3 is TGTGCCAGTAGTACGGTCGGACGGGGGTCCTACGAGCAGTACTTC.

This clone appeared a few times. V is TRBV7-2 and J is TRBJ2-3; no clear D gene. The germline V and J ends were trimmed by 5 bases and 0 bases, with 9 bases remaining between them. The CDR3 loop spans 14 amino acids. Germline V gene data show CDR1 as SGHTA and CDR2 as FQGNSA. The DNA for the CDR3 is TGTGCCAGCAGCCCGTGGAGCAGCACAGATACGCAGTATTTT. Its protein is CASSPWSSTDTQYF. The whole variable domain, remainder taken from reference TRBV7-2 and TRBJ2-3, is GAGVSQSPSNKVTEKGKDVELRCDPISGHTALYWYRQSLGQGLEFLIYFQGNSAPDKSGLPSDRFSAERTGGSVSTLTIQRTQQEDSAVYLCASSPWSSTDTQYFGPGTRLTVL.

This chain uses TRBV6-5 with TRBJ2-5, with D possibly TRBD1 on 5 matching bases. V was pared by 11 bases and J by 5 bases, with 15 bases between. Per germline, CDR1 MNHEY and CDR2 SVGAGI. This CDR3 spans 12 amino acids. The CDR3 nucleotides are TGTGCCGTCAACAGGCTAGGGGAGACCCAGTACTTC. Protein product: CAVNRLGETQYF.